Sequencing of this TCR beta chain was carried out in a study of T cell changes during pregnancy in multiple sclerosis. The V segment lost 2 bases and the J segment 4 bases; nucleotides outside the gene matches: 6. CDR1 is SEHNR and CDR2 is FQNEAQ in the germline V gene (reference sequence). The CDR3 sequence is 16 residues long. TCRdb keeps only in-frame clones here, not all; method: immunoSEQ multiplex PCR. The sample shows roughly 49,000 clones, roughly 94% of them seen only once. This specimen was CD8+ T cells from peripheral blood mononuclear cells, taken in the first trimester of pregnancy. The V and J genes are TRBV7-9 and TRBJ2-7, with TRBD2 matching over 12 bases. This TCR derives from a female donor with multiple sclerosis, enrolled in a pregnancy study. The CDR3 DNA follows: TGTGCCAGCAGCTTACCCCAAGGGACTAGCGGGTACGAGCAGTACTTC. Encoded protein: CASSLPQGTSGYEQYF.